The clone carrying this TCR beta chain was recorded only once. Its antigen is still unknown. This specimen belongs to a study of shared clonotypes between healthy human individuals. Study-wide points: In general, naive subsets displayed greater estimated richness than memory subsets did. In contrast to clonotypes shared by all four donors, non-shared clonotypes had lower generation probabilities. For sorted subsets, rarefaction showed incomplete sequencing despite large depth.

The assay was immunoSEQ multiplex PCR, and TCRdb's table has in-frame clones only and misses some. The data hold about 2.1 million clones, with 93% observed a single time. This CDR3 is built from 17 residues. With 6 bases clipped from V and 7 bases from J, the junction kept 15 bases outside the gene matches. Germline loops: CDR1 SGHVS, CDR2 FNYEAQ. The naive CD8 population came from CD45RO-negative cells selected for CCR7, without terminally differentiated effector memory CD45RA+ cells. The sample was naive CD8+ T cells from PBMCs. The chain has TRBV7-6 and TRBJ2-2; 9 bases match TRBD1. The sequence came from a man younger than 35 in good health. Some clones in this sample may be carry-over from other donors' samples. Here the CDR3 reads CASSQNSGTGLFGELFF. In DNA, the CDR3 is TGTGCCAGCAGTCAAAATTCCGGGACAGGGTTGTTCGGGGAGCTGTTTTTT.